This T cell receptor (beta chain) comes out of a study of STAT5B mutations in CD4+ large granular lymphocyte leukemia (dated by TCRdb to the early 2020s). Regarding the complete study: Among healthy controls, the CDR3 'QG' motif was associated with a particular HLA allele. The study compared the TCRbeta repertoires of patients with CD4+ T-cell large granular lymphocyte leukemia against those of healthy blood donors. Flow cytometry on FACSCanto II or FACSVerse confirmed that purified fractions exceeded 95% purity among lymphocytes.

V loses 0 bases, J loses 3 bases, and the germline ends lie 6 bases apart. Inclusive of the bounding cysteine and phenylalanine, the CDR3 is 14 residues long. CDR3 DNA is the only sequence kept; it has 42 bases, read in frame from the first base. Reading the germline V gene gives CDR1 SGDLS and CDR2 YYNGEE. TCRbeta rearrangements were sequenced from genomic DNA using the immunoSEQ assay at survey resolution. Processing in the source paper ran as follows. In the TCR sequencing data, the smallest productive clonotype frequency that could be detected was 2.59 x 10-5. Analyses included only productive TCRbeta rearrangements, meaning complete and in-frame sequences. The clonality of each sample was calculated as Simpson clonality in the immunoSEQ Analyzer version 3.0. Clones were binned by frequency as very rare, small, medium, large (1-20%) or hyperexpanded (>20%). Generation probabilities were estimated with OLGA 1.2.3, V-gene circos plots were made with VDJtools, specificities were looked up in VDJdb, and CDR3 motifs were identified with GLIPH. This is the immuneACCESS table as TCRdb keeps it, with only in-frame sequences that have V and J called. A part of the clones is gone; compared with another copy, unresolved V genes explain less than half, and the rest is unexplained. The V and J calls and clone size were taken over from that table, and D and trimming were inferred from the DNA. The sample data list some 20,000 clones, and 78% of these were observed just once. The top ten clonotypes cover 0.35% to 0.5% of the sample.

With regard to this clone: Its antigen has not been determined. Base-call qualities are not available, and no considerably larger clone is one nucleotide away.

Healthy controls were 35 or so blood donors whose buffy coats came from the Finnish Red Cross blood service. All TCR-sequenced material derived from peripheral blood: patient blood samples and healthy donor buffy coats. Peripheral blood mononuclear cells were isolated by Ficoll-Hypaque gradient centrifugation. For the healthy controls, CD4+ cells were obtained from buffy coats by magnetic purification. Genomic DNA was extracted using the Gentra Puregene Cell and Tissue kit, and a Qubit 2.0 fluorometer was used to quantify it. Results and caveats for the whole study, not just this receptor: The data were not HLA-matched, and the higher clonality in CD4+ T-LGLL than in CD8+ T-LGLL could be due to the relatively small sample size. Main leukemic clonotypes were private to each patient, although 25% to 30% appeared at low frequency in other patients' non-leukemic repertoires. CD4-sorted patient repertoires appeared more clonal than healthy CD4+ repertoires, and this difference persisted after removing the putative leukemic clones. TRBV06-family usage was enriched among the top patient clones (8/27) compared with healthy controls (2/35).

The receptor's source is a human donor in good health. Sequenced input: CD4+ T cells from blood buffy coats. The chain uses TRBV9 and TRBJ2-2, with no reliable assignment of the D segment. The sequence in DNA is TGTGCCAGCAGCGTAGCTACCGACACCGGGGAGCTGTTTTTT. Its amino acids are CASSVATDTGELFF.